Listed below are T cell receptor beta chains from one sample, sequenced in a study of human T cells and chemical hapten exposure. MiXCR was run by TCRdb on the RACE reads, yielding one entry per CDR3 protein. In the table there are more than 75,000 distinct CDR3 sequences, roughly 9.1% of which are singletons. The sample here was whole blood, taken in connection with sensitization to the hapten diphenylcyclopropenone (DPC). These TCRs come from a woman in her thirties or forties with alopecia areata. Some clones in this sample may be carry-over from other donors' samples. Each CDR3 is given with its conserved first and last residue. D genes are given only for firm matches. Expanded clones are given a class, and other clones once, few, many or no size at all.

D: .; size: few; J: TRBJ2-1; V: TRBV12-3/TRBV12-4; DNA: TGTGCCAGCAGTTTCGGCGGGGGCCCGAGCTCCTACAATGAGCAGTTCTTC; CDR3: CASSFGGGPSSYNEQFF
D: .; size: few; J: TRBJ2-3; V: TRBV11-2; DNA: TGTGCCAGCCACACAGGGTTGGCGCAGTATTTT; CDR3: CASHTGLAQYF
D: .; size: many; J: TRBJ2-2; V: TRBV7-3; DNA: TGTGCCAGCAGCTTAATCGTTGGGGAGCTGTTTTTT; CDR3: CASSLIVGELFF
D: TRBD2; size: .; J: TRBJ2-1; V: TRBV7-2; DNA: TGTGCCAGCAGCTTATCGCGGGGGGCCCTTTCGGATGAGCAGTTCTTC; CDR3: CASSLSRGALSDEQFF
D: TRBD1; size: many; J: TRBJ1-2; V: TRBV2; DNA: TGTGCCAGCAGGTCGACCGGGACAGGGGTTGGCTACACCTTC; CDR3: CASRSTGTGVGYTF
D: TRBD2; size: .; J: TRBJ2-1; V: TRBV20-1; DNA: TGCAGTGCTAGCCTAGCGGGGGTCTACAATGAGCAGTTCTTC; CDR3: CSASLAGVYNEQFF
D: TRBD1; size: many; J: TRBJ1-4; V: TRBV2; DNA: TGTGCCACCCGGGACAGGTCAACTAATGAAAAACTGTTTTTT; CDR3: CATRDRSTNEKLFF
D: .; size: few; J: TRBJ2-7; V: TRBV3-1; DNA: TGTGCCAGCAGCCAAGGGCAGAAGATTCCCTACGAGCAGTACTTC; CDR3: CASSQGQKIPYEQYF
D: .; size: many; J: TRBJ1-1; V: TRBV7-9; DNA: TGTGCCAGCAGCCGCATTGAGAGGAACACTGAAGCTTTCTTT; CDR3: CASSRIERNTEAFF
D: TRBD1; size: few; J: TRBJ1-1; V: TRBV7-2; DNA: TGTGCCAGCACCCGCCACAGGGGCGGGAACACTGAAGCTTTCTTT; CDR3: CASTRHRGGNTEAFF
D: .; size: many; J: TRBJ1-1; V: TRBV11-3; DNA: TGTGCCAGCAGCTTGACTGACGGGACTGAAGCTTTCTTT; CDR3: CASSLTDGTEAFF
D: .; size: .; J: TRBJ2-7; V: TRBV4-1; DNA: TGCGCCAGCAGTGCCCCCGGGTTATACGTCGAGCAGTACTTC; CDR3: CASSAPGLYVEQYF
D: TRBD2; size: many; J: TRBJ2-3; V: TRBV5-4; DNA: TGTGCCAGCAGGGCTAGGCCTAGCGGGGGGGCAGATACGCAGTATTTT; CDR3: CASRARPSGGADTQYF
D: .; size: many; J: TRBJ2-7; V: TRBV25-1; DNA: TGTGCCAGCAGTGAACCGCGATCATTCGAGCAGTACTTC; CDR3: CASSEPRSFEQYF
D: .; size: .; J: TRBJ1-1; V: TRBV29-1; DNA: TGCAACCCTACATCGGCCGGGGGGGCTGAAGCTTTCTTT; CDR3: CNPTSAGGAEAFF
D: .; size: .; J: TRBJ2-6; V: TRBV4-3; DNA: TGCGCCAGCAGCCTAAGTGAGAGGGTCTCTGGGGCCAACGTCCTGACTTTC; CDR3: CASSLSERVSGANVLTF
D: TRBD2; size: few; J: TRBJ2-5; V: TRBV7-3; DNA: TGTGCCAGCAGCGTACTAGCGGGGGGCCACGAGACCCAGTACTTC; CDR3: CASSVLAGGHETQYF
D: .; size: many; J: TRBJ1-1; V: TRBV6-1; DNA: TGTGCCAGCAGTGAAGATACGGGGCTGAATGAAGCTTTCTTT; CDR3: CASSEDTGLNEAFF
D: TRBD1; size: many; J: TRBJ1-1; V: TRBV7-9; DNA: TGTGCCAGCAGCCCCCCAGGGGGCACTGAAGCTTTCTTT; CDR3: CASSPPGGTEAFF
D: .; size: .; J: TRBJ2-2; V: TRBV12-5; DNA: TGTGCTAGTCGTAGACAGGGTAGGACCGGGGGGCTGTTTTTT; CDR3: CASRRQGRTGGLFF
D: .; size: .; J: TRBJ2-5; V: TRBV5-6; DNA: TGTGCCAGCAGCTTGTTGGAACAAGAGACCCAGTACTTC; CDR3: CASSLLEQETQYF
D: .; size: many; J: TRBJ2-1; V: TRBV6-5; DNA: TGTGCCAGCAGGTCGATGGCGGATGAGCAGTTCTTC; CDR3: CASRSMADEQFF
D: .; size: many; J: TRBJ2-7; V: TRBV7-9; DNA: TGTGCCAGCAGCTCCTCGATCAGGGATAGCGAGCAGTACTTC; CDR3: CASSSSIRDSEQYF
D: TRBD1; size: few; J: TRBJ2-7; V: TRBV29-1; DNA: TGCAGCGTTGAAAGGGGCGGGACAGGCTCCTACGAGCAGTACTTC; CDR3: CSVERGGTGSYEQYF
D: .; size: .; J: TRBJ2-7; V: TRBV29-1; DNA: TGCAGCGTCTTAGAGGGCGAGCAGTACTTC; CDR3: CSVLEGEQYF
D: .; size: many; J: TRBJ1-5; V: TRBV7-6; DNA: TGTGCCAGCAGCTCCGGATGGGAGAAGGCCCAGCATTTT; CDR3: CASSSGWEKAQHF
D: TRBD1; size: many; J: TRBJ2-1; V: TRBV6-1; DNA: TGTGCCAGCAATGAACCAGGGGGCTCCTACAATGAGCAGTTCTTC; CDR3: CASNEPGGSYNEQFF
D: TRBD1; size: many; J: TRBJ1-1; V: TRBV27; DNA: TGTGCCAGCAGTTTTGTTGACAGGGATAACACTGAAGCTTTCTTT; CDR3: CASSFVDRDNTEAFF
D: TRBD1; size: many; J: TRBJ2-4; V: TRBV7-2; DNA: TGTGCCAGCAGCTTGGGGACAGGGAAAAACATTCAGTACTTC; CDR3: CASSLGTGKNIQYF
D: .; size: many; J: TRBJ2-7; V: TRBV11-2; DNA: TGTGCCAGCAGCCGGGACGTAAGCTCCTACGAGCAGTACTTC; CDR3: CASSRDVSSYEQYF
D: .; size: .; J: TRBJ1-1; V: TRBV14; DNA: TGTGCCAGCAGCCAAGATCAGGTGGACACTGAAGCTTTCTTT; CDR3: CASSQDQVDTEAFF
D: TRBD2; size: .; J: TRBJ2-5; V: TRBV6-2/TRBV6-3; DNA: TGTGCCAGCAGCTCAGCGGGAGTTGGGACCCAGTACTTC; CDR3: CASSSAGVGTQYF
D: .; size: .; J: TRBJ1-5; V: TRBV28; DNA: TGTGCCAGCAGGGTCCACCTTGATTGGGGGCAGGGACAGCCCCAGCATTTT; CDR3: CASRVHLDWGQGQPQHF
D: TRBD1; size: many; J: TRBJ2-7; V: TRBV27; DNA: TGTGCCAGCAGTGTCACCGCCGGGACAGGGGGGTACGAGCAGTACTTC; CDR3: CASSVTAGTGGYEQYF
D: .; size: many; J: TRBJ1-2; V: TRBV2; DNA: TGTGCCAGCAGTTTGGACAGCTACTATGGCTACACCTTC; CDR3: CASSLDSYYGYTF
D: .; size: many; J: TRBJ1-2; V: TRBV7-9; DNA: TGTGCCAGCAGTGCCCTCGACGCTGGCTATGGCTACACCTTC; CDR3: CASSALDAGYGYTF
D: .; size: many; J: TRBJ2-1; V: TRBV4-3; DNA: TGCGCCAGCACCCAAGCCCAGGACATTCGCTACAATGAGCAGTTCTTC; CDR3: CASTQAQDIRYNEQFF
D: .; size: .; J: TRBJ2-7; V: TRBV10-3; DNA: TGTGCCATCAGTGAGTCTCACGGTTCGGACGAGCAGTACTTC; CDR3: CAISESHGSDEQYF
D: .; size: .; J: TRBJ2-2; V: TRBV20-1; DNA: TGCAGTGCTAACAGGGAGAACACCGGGGAGCTGTTTTTT; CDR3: CSANRENTGELFF
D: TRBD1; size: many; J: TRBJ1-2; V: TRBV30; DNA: TGTGCCTGGAGCCCGGACAGGGGCAACTATGGCTACACCTTC; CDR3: CAWSPDRGNYGYTF
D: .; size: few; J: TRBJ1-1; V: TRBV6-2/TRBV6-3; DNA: TGTGCCAGCAGACCTCGACCTGACTTGGGCACTGAAGCTTTCTTT; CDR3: CASRPRPDLGTEAFF
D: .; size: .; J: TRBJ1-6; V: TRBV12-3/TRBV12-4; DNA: TGTGCCAGCAGTTTAGTTTGGGGATCCTATAATTCACCCCTCCACTTT; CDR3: CASSLVWGSYNSPLHF
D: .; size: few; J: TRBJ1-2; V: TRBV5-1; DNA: TGCGCCAGCAGCCCCAGGGGACCGGATGGCTACACCTTC; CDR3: CASSPRGPDGYTF
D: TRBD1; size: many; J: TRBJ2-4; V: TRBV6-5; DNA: TGTGCCAGCAGCAGGGGACAGAAGGCCAAAAACATTCAGTACTTC; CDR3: CASSRGQKAKNIQYF
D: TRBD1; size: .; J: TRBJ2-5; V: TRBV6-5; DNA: TGTGCCAGCAGTAGGACAGGGGGGTTAGAGACCCAGTACTTC; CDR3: CASSRTGGLETQYF
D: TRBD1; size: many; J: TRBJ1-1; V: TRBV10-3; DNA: TGTGCCATCAGTGAGCCGACAGGGCTAGGGAACACTGAAGCTTTCTTT; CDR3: CAISEPTGLGNTEAFF
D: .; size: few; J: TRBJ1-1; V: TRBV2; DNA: TGTGCCAGCAGGACAGGGAACACTGAAGCTTTCTTT; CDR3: CASRTGNTEAFF
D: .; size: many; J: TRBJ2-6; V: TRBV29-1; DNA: TGCAGCGTTGAAGGGACGGAGTTCTCTGGGGCCAACGTCCTGACTTTC; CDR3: CSVEGTEFSGANVLTF
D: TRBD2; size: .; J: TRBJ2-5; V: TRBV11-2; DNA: TGTGCCAGCAGCATGACTAGCGGGAGCGAGACCCAGTACTTC; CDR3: CASSMTSGSETQYF
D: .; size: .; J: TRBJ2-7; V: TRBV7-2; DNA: TGTGCCAGCAGCCTGGACAGACTAAACTACGAGCAGTACTTC; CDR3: CASSLDRLNYEQYF
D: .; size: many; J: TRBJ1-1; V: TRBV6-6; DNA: TGTGCCAGCACCCTTACGGTGGGAAGTAAGACTGAAGCTTTCTTT; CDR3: CASTLTVGSKTEAFF
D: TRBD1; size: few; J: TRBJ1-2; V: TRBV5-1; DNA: TGCGCCAGCAGGGGACAGGAGCGCTATGGCTACACCTTC; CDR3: CASRGQERYGYTF
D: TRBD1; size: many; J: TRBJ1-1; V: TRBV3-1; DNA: TGTGCCAGCAGCCAAGATCCGACAGGGGTGAACACTGAAGCTTTCTTT; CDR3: CASSQDPTGVNTEAFF
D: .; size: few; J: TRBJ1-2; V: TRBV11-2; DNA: TGTGCCAGCAGCTTAAGTAATGATAACTATGGCTACACCTTC; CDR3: CASSLSNDNYGYTF